The text below deals with one T cell receptor (beta chain). This clone was recorded once. Its antigen is currently not known. Base qualities were left out, and no much larger clone turns up one base away. TCRbeta CDR3 regions were amplified from genomic DNA by means of the immunoSEQ Assay, a bias-controlled multiplex PCR. The authors' pipeline ran thus. The number of nucleated cells in each sample was estimated by amplification of reference gene primers within the assay. To quantify the absolute abundance of each unique TCRbeta CDR3 rearrangement, sequence reads were collapsed and filtered. For each sample, productive Simpson clonality was calculated as the square root of Simpson's diversity index across productive rearrangements. As stored in TCRdb, this immuneACCESS dataset retains in-frame rearrangements with V and J assigned. A fraction of the clones does not appear; measured against another copy, unresolved V genes explain less than half of the discrepancy, and the remainder lacks a known reason. V, J and clone size derive from that table, while D and trimming were established from the DNA sequence. This sample lists about 140,000 clones; almost 85% were detected once. Together, the top ten hold 5.5% of the sample.

Reading the germline V gene gives CDR1 KGHSH and CDR2 LQKENI. V lost 3 bases and J lost 2 bases; the stretch between them is 11 bases long. The CDR3 has 15 amino acids, counting the end cysteine and phenylalanine. Only the CDR3 DNA is retained, 45 bases long and in frame from the first base. Participants in the prospective study were aged roughly 18 to 95 years, lived in 20 to 25 United States geographic areas, and enrolled through a virtual design. Cohort assignment in the prospective study relied on participant-reported clinical history from a screening survey and a study questionnaire. In the prospective study, whole blood, serum and a nasopharyngeal or oropharyngeal swab were collected from each participant by mobile phlebotomists. Prospective study participants could optionally give additional blood draws and questionnaires over a roughly 2-month period. Before DNA extraction, blood samples from the prospective study were shipped at room temperature or frozen.

This record belongs to a study of blood T cell repertoires in COVID-19 (dated by TCRdb to the early 2020s). Study-level background: Samples covering the acute and convalescent phases of COVID-19 were provided by collaborators in the United States, Italy and Spain. Where available, HLA class I and class II types were obtained from metadata supplied by the sample provider rather than from assay-based typing. The dataset comprised deeply sampled blood TCRbeta repertoires from subjects exposed to, actively infected with, or recovered from COVID-19. Sample metadata almost always included a de-identified subject ID, COVID-19 status, age in years and sex. The repertoires were released in a freely available public database intended as a resource for research on the immune response to SARS-CoV-2. The prospective study material was composed of cDNA or gDNA derived from T cells, B-cell-depleted T cells, or PBMCs. Samples came from the ongoing ImmuneRACE study (first 160 participants) plus 1,254 subjects from 6 global collaborators.

The research as a whole found: The amount of clinical and demographic metadata varied by source and participant and was provided uncurated.

The sequence is built from TRBV18 and TRBJ2-1; the D segment cannot be called with confidence. Specimen: PBMCs or T cells enriched from blood (not recorded which). This receptor was taken from a middle-aged man with acute COVID-19. The DNA sequence is given as TGTGCCAGCTCACCTGATTTAACAGCCTACAATGAGCAGTTCTTC. Its translation reads: CASSPDLTAYNEQFF. Reference TRBV18 and TRBJ2-1 proteins supply the regions before and after the CDR3; the full variable domain is: NAGVMQNPRHLVRRRGQEARLRCSPMKGHSHVYWYRQLPEEGLKFMVYLQKENIIDESGMPKERFSAEFPKEGPSILRIQQVVRGDSAAYFCASSPDLTAYNEQFFGPGTRLTVL.